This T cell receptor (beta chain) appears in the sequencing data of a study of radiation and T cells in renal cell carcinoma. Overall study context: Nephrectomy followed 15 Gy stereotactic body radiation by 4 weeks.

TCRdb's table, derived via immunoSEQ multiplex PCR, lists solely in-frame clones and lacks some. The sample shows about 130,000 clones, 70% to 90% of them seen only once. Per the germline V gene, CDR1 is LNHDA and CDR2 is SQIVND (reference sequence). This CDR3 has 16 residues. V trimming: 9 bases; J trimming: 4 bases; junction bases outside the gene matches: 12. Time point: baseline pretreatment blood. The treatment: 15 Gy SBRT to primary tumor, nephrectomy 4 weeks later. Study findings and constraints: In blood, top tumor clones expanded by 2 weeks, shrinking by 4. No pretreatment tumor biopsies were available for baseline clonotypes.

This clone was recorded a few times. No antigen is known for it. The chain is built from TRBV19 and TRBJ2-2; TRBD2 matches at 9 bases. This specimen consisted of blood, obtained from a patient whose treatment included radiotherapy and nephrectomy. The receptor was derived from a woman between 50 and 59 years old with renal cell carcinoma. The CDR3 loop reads CASTAGTSPATGELFF. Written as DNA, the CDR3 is TGTGCCAGCACAGCCGGGACTAGCCCGGCCACCGGGGAGCTGTTTTTT.